One and the same sample provided the 11 T cell receptor beta chains below, sequenced in a study of cytomegalovirus exposure and HLA in healthy donors. PCR was performed using 60 Vbeta and 13 Jbeta primers. Measured with immunoSEQ multiplex PCR; TCRdb has only the in-frame clones, and not every one. The sample has about 200,000 clones; 70% to 80% are singletons. The specimen sequenced was PBMCs. The receptors derive from a male donor in good health and CMV-seropositive.

This chain connects TRBV18 to TRBJ2-7, with TRBD2 matching 7 bases. J lost 4 bases, V lost 3 bases, and 9 bases had no gene match. Germline values: CDR1 KGHSH, CDR2 LQKENI. There are 15 residues in the CDR3. CDR3 sequence: CASSPRGRAAYEQYF. The CDR3 DNA sequence: TGTGCCAGCTCACCTCGGGGGAGGGCCGCGTACGAGCAGTACTTC.

The chain combines TRBV27 with TRBJ1-5; no definite D call. The CDR3 consists of 14 residues. Germline values: CDR1 MNHEY, CDR2 SMNVEV (reference sequence). V was trimmed by 6 bases and J by 7 bases, leaving 16 bases between them. The CDR3 DNA follows: TGTGCCAGCAGGAAAGGCCGGGAAGGGCAGCCCCAGCATTTT. Its translation: CASRKGREGQPQHF.

The chain carries TRBV15 and TRBJ2-7; 8 nucleotides agree with TRBD2. The V gene end was trimmed by 4 bases and the J gene end by 2 bases; junction bases not matched to a gene: 4. The germline V gene encodes CDR1 LNHNV and CDR2 YYDKDF (reference sequence). The CDR3 contains 14 residues. CDR3 sequence (DNA): TGTGCCACCAGCACTACGGGACTAGCCTACGAGCAGTACTTC. This codes for CATSTTGLAYEQYF.

V is TRBV5-1 and J is TRBJ2-3; 10 nucleotides match TRBD2. The CDR3 length is 18 residues. V lost 2 bases to trimming and J lost 4 bases; unmatched junction nucleotides: 13. CDR1 and CDR2 from the germline V gene are SGHRS and YFSETQ. This CDR3 reads CASSFPPDLAGDPDTQYF. In DNA, the CDR3 is TGCGCCAGCAGCTTCCCCCCCGATCTAGCGGGAGATCCAGATACGCAGTATTTT.

V usage is TRBV7-9 and J usage is TRBJ1-3; 8 bases are shared with TRBD1. Per germline, CDR1 SEHNR and CDR2 FQNEAQ (reference sequence). Unmatched junction bases numbered 5, after V lost 3 bases and J lost 4 bases. The CDR3 has 15 residues. The CDR3 sequence is CASSFSDREGNTIYF. DNA for the CDR3: TGTGCCAGCAGCTTCTCGGACAGGGAGGGAAACACCATATATTTT.

This clone turned up a few times. The chain uses TRBV14 and TRBJ1-1; possible D gene TRBD1, 6 bases. Germline V gene lookup returns CDR1 SGHDN and CDR2 FVKESK. This CDR3 spans 14 amino acids. V was cut by 0 bases and J by 1 base, with 6 bases left in between. CDR3 nucleotides: TGTGCCAGCAGCCAAGAGACAGGGAACACTGAAGCTTTCTTT. This sequence encodes CASSQETGNTEAFF.

The chain is built from TRBV29-1 and TRBJ1-2, with a tentative D call TRBD1 (6 bases). Germline V gene data show CDR1 as SQVTM and CDR2 as ANQGSEA. The CDR3 consists of 12 residues. Trimming removed 2 bases from V and 5 bases from J, with 9 bases in between. The CDR3 loop is CSVESGDYGYTF. The CDR3 region has the DNA TGCAGCGTTGAATCAGGGGATTATGGCTACACCTTC.

The V call is TRBV5-1, the J call TRBJ2-1, with D perhaps TRBD2 (6 bases). Germline V gives CDR1 SGHRS, CDR2 YFSETQ. The CDR3 is 15 residues long. Trimming took 4 bases from V and 6 from J, leaving 17 bases between them. CDR3 coding DNA: TGCGCCAGCAGCCCCTCCCGGGACTTCTCCAATGAGCAGTTCTTC. Its protein product is CASSPSRDFSNEQFF.

The chain employs TRBV9 and TRBJ1-1, with D tentatively TRBD1 (5 bases). The CDR3 is 14 amino acids. Looked up from germline, CDR1 is SGDLS and CDR2 is YYNGEE. The ends were cut back, 0 bases at V and 0 bases at J, with 6 bases in the middle. CDR3 nucleotides: TGTGCCAGCAGCGTAGGACAGATGAACACTGAAGCTTTCTTT. The encoded protein is CASSVGQMNTEAFF.

This chain connects TRBV11-3 to TRBJ2-3, with D possibly TRBD1 on 6 matching bases. The CDR3 runs 15 residues. CDR1 and CDR2 (germline): SGHNT, YENEEA. V lost 1 base to trimming and J lost 2 bases, with 10 bases between them. The CDR3 nucleotides read TGTGCCAGCAGCTTAGGACAGGCCTTCACAGATACGCAGTATTTT. Translation: CASSLGQAFTDTQYF.

The V gene is TRBV13, the J gene TRBJ1-6; D is unresolved. Germline CDR1 is PRHDT and CDR2 is FYEKMQ (reference sequence). This CDR3 region has 13 residues. V was cut by 5 bases and J by 1 base, with 3 bases left in between. The CDR3 DNA reads TGTGCCAGCAGCCCATCCTATAATTCACCCCTCCACTTT. This codes for CASSPSYNSPLHF. The full variable domain, in which reference TRBV13 and TRBJ1-6 provide the parts outside the CDR3, is AAGVIQSPRHLIKEKRETATLKCYPIPRHDTVYWYQQGPGQDPQFLISFYEKMQSDKGSIPDRFSAQQFSDYHSELNMSSLELGDSALYFCASSPSYNSPLHFGNGTRLTVT.